This T cell receptor beta chain is drawn from a study of cytomegalovirus exposure and HLA in healthy donors. Study-wide results and caveats: The authors excluded some V segments, including TRBV6-2 and TRBV6-3, as indistinguishable.

Regarding this clone: Its antigen is unknown.

The primer mix had 60 Vbeta and 13 Jbeta primers. Authors' data handling: A later analysis counted 70 million to 85 million unique TCR beta chains, some 11 million shared. Sequenced by immunoSEQ multiplex PCR; TCRdb stores in-frame clones only, minus some. The V and J calls and clone size were taken over from that table, and D and trimming were inferred from the DNA. Seen in this sample are fewer than 50,000 clones; the ten most common clones hold approximately 8.8%. This CDR3 has 15 residues. Losses at the gene ends were 5 bases for V and 1 base for J; bases not matched to a gene: 4. Looked up from germline, CDR1 is SGHTA and CDR2 is FQGTGA.

Material: PBMCs. The V and J genes are TRBV7-3 and TRBJ2-3, with 9 bases lining up with TRBD1. The receptor comes from a male donor in good health and CMV-seronegative. CDR3 DNA: TGTGCCAGCAGCGGGGGGACAGGGCGCACAGATACGCAGTATTTT. Encoded protein: CASSGGTGRTDTQYF.